Presented here are 31 T cell receptor beta chains from one specimen sequenced in a study of blood T cell repertoires in COVID-19. TCRdb's table, derived via immunoSEQ multiplex PCR, lists solely in-frame clones and lacks some. The sample holds a few hundred thousand clones; around 92% are singletons and the top ten take around 1.9%. Sequenced input: PBMCs or T cells enriched from blood (not recorded which). Source of these receptors: a woman aged 55-69 years who had recovered from COVID-19.

J is TRBJ2-7 and V is TRBV19; 9 bases map to TRBD1. Germline trimming cut 6 bases from V and 4 bases from J; bases unmatched to any gene: 7. This CDR3 contains 14 residues. Germline V gene lookup returns CDR1 LNHDA and CDR2 SQIVND (reference sequence). CDR3 amino acids: CASRPGQGGYEQYF. CDR3 coding DNA: TGTGCCAGTAGACCGGGACAGGGAGGTTACGAGCAGTACTTC.

J is TRBJ1-6 and V is TRBV19, with TRBD1 identical over 7 bases. Germline CDR1 is LNHDA and CDR2 is SQIVND (reference sequence). Trimming took 4 bases from V and 5 from J; bases not matched to a gene: 5. The CDR3 is 15 residues long. For the CDR3, the DNA is TGTGCCAGTAGTACCAGGGACAGAGATAATTCACCCCTCCACTTT. Its translation: CASSTRDRDNSPLHF. Drawing the rest from reference TRBV19 and TRBJ1-6, the complete variable domain is DGGITQSPKYLFRKEGQNVTLSCEQNLNHDAMYWYRQDPGQGLRLIYYSQIVNDFQKGDIAEGYSVSREKKESFPLTVTSAQKNPTAFYLCASSTRDRDNSPLHFGNGTRLTVT.

The genes are TRBV10-3 and TRBJ1-3, with 8 bases that match TRBD1. Germline V gene lookup returns CDR1 ENHRY and CDR2 SYGVKD. V was pared by 5 bases and J by 0 bases, with 6 bases of the junction left unmatched. This CDR3 region has 16 residues. CDR3 region: CAISQDREPSGNTIYF. CDR3 bases: TGTGCCATCAGTCAGGACAGGGAACCCTCTGGAAACACCATATATTTT.

The sample holds a few counts of this clone. This chain connects TRBV3-1 (or the pseudogene TRBV3-2) to TRBJ1-5; perhaps TRBD1 as D (5 bases). The length of the CDR3 is 15 residues. V shed 2 bases and J shed 2 bases, with 10 bases lying between them. CDR1 LGHDT and CDR2 YNNKEL come from the germline V gene (reference sequence). The CDR3 DNA reads as TGTGCCAGCAGCCAACAGGGTTTGGGCAATCAGCCCCAGCATTTT. Translated, it gives CASSQQGLGNQPQHF.

This chain links TRBV7-8 with TRBJ2-3; TRBD2 matches 10 bases. The CDR3 is 16 residues long. J was trimmed by 6 bases and V by 5 bases; bases with no gene match: 11. Germline V gene data show CDR1 as SGHVS and CDR2 as FQNEAQ. CDR3 amino acids: CASSLSLAGVGDTQYF. The DNA for the CDR3 is TGTGCCAGCAGCCTATCCCTAGCGGGGGTGGGGGATACGCAGTATTTT.

The sample holds one count of this clone. V gene TRBV2 combines with J gene TRBJ2-5, with D tentatively TRBD1 (5 bases). Germline V lookup: CDR1 SNHLY, CDR2 FYNNEI. This CDR3 has 12 residues. V lost 3 bases and J lost 13, with 15 bases in between. CDR3 nucleotide sequence: TGTGCCAGCAGTGATAGGGGAAGATTGAGGTACTTC. Its translation: CASSDRGRLRYF.

The sample holds one count of this clone. The V and J genes are TRBV11-2 and TRBJ1-5, with D tentatively TRBD1 (6 bases). CDR1 is SGHAT, CDR2 FQNNGV, per germline. V shed 5 bases and J shed 2 bases, with 19 bases lying between them. The CDR3 extends over 17 amino acids. DNA of the CDR3: TGTGCCAGCAGCCCTAGCCAGGGGACCCGGGGCAATCAGCCCCAGCATTTT. Translated: CASSPSQGTRGNQPQHF.

The chain employs TRBV6-5 and TRBJ1-1; D is ambiguous. The CDR3 has 15 residues. The V end lost 6 bases, the J end lost 0 bases, and 14 bases lay between the germline ends. Looked up from germline, CDR1 is MNHEY and CDR2 is SVGAGI. CDR3 DNA sequence: TGTGCCAGCAGACGGGTGGGAGATATGAACACTGAAGCTTTCTTT. It is translated as CASRRVGDMNTEAFF.

This clone was recorded only once. This chain joins TRBV28 and TRBJ1-4; D is ambiguous. This CDR3 is 15 amino acids long. V lost 2 bases to trimming and J lost 5 bases, with 12 bases between them. Germline CDR1 is MDHEN and CDR2 is SYDVKM. CDR3 in amino acids: CASSLEGAQNEKLFF. The CDR3 region has the DNA TGTGCCAGCAGTTTAGAGGGTGCTCAGAATGAAAAACTGTTTTTT.

The chain carries TRBV2 and TRBJ2-7; 9 nucleotides agree with TRBD1. Germline trimming cut 4 bases from V and 6 bases from J; bases unmatched to any gene: 7. Germline V lookup: CDR1 SNHLY, CDR2 FYNNEI. The CDR3 is made up of 14 amino acids. CDR3: CASSASTGGFEQYF. CDR3 coding DNA: TGTGCCAGCAGTGCCTCGACAGGGGGGTTCGAGCAGTACTTC.

The CDR3 protein is CAISDGQGSYNEQFF. As DNA, the CDR3 is TGTGCCATCAGTGACGGACAGGGCTCCTACAATGAGCAGTTCTTC. The chain is built from TRBV10-3 and TRBJ2-1, with TRBD1 matching 8 bases. The CDR3 is 15 amino acids. Trimming took 3 bases from V and 0 from J; bases not matched to a gene: 1. Germline CDR1 reads ENHRY; CDR2 reads SYGVKD.

V is TRBV3-1 (or the pseudogene TRBV3-2) and J is TRBJ2-7; TRBD1 aligns across 8 bases. Germline assignment: CDR1 LGHDT and CDR2 YNNKEL (reference sequence). With V trimmed by 3 bases and J by 4 bases, 8 bases remained unmatched. CDR3 size: 15 residues. The CDR3 nucleotides read TGTGCCAGCAGCCATAGGGGACAGGCGATTTACGAGCAGTACTTC. Residues: CASSHRGQAIYEQYF.

CDR3 sequence (DNA): TGTGCCAGCAGCTCCCGGGACAGGGGGATGAGAACTGAAGCTTTCTTT. As protein: CASSSRDRGMRTEAFF. The chain links TRBV9 to TRBJ1-1, with 11 bases fitting TRBD1. The CDR3 is 16 amino acids. Germline V lookup: CDR1 SGDLS, CDR2 YYNGEE. V lost 4 bases and J lost 5; bases outside the gene matches: 10.

V usage is TRBV19 and J usage is TRBJ2-5, with D possibly being TRBD2 (6 bases). From germline, CDR1 is LNHDA and CDR2 SQIVND (reference sequence). Deletions cut 0 bases from V and 5 bases from J, with 13 bases between. The CDR3 spans 15 residues. The CDR3 nucleotides read TGTGCCAGTAGTATAGAAGGGCGGGGTCGGGAGACCCAGTACTTC. Its translation is CASSIEGRGRETQYF.

This clone came up a few times. The rearrangement links TRBV28 to TRBJ1-5, with D possibly being TRBD1 (5 bases). This CDR3 has 15 amino acids. The germline V and J ends were trimmed by 5 bases and 6 bases, with 17 bases remaining between them. Germline V gives CDR1 MDHEN, CDR2 SYDVKM. DNA of the CDR3: TGTGCCAGCAGTGGGGACCATGCGGAGGGTCAGCCCCAGCATTTT. Its protein is CASSGDHAEGQPQHF.

The chain joins TRBV9 to TRBJ2-2, with D tentatively TRBD2 (6 bases). Germline assignment: CDR1 SGDLS and CDR2 YYNGEE. Trimming pared 4 bases from V and 4 bases from J, leaving 20 bases between. The CDR3 runs to 17 residues. The CDR3 spells CASSPHSGGTTTGELFF. CDR3 bases: TGTGCCAGCAGCCCACACTCTGGCGGGACCACCACCGGGGAGCTGTTTTTT.

The rearrangement links TRBV10-1 to TRBJ1-2, with no clear D. Germline CDR1 and CDR2: WNHNN and SYGVQD (reference sequence). The CDR3 is 16 residues long. V lost 7 bases to trimming and J lost 2 bases, with 20 bases between them. The chain's CDR3 is CASIVEVPTRNYGYTF. CDR3 nucleotide sequence: TGCGCCAGCATCGTGGAGGTCCCGACCCGAAACTATGGCTACACCTTC.

The chain links TRBV18 to TRBJ2-1; D not resolved. The length of the CDR3 is 11 residues. CDR1 and CDR2 (germline): KGHSH, LQKENI. Trimming cost V 3 bases and J 9 bases, with 6 bases left between them. CDR3 DNA sequence: TGTGCCAGCTCACCCCGAGTTGAGCAGTTCTTC. Protein sequence: CASSPRVEQFF. Drawing the rest from reference TRBV18 and TRBJ2-1, the complete variable domain is NAGVMQNPRHLVRRRGQEARLRCSPMKGHSHVYWYRQLPEEGLKFMVYLQKENIIDESGMPKERFSAEFPKEGPSILRIQQVVRGDSAAYFCASSPRVEQFFGPGTRLTVL.

The gene calls are TRBV13 and TRBJ2-1; 10 bases map to TRBD2. V dropped 0 bases and J dropped 7; count of bases not matched to a gene: 0. The CDR3 contains 14 residues. The V gene's germline CDR1 is PRHDT and CDR2 FYEKMQ (reference sequence). The CDR3 bases are TGTGCCAGCAGCTTAGGTAGCGGGAGGAATGAGCAGTTCTTC. As protein: CASSLGSGRNEQFF.

The chain joins TRBV10-3 to TRBJ2-6; perhaps TRBD1 as D (6 bases). The germline gives CDR1 ENHRY, CDR2 SYGVKD. CDR3 length: 14 amino acids. The V gene lost 10 bases and the J gene lost 0 bases, with 10 bases spanning the gap. The DNA for the CDR3 is TGTGCCACCCAGGGGAGCTCTGGGGCCAACGTCCTGACTTTC. It specifies CATQGSSGANVLTF.

V is TRBV3-1 (or the pseudogene TRBV3-2) and J is TRBJ1-2; D gene uncertain. Deletions cut 1 base from V and 2 bases from J, with 5 bases between. CDR1 is LGHDT and CDR2 is YNNKEL in the germline V gene (reference sequence). This CDR3 is built from 13 residues. For the CDR3, the DNA is TGTGCCAGCAGCCAAGCACAGAACTATGGCTACACCTTC. Amino acids: CASSQAQNYGYTF.

The chain recombines TRBV27 with TRBJ1-5; 7 positions agree with TRBD1. The CDR3 runs to 14 residues. Trimming took 3 bases from V and 9 from J; bases not matched to a gene: 8. CDR1 and CDR2 from the germline V gene are MNHEY and SMNVEV (reference sequence). The CDR3 reads CASSFRDSEWPQHF. CDR3 nucleotides: TGTGCCAGCAGTTTCCGGGACAGTGAGTGGCCCCAGCATTTT.

The chain combines TRBV7-3 with TRBJ1-2; TRBD1 matches at 7 bases. Losses at the gene ends were 5 bases for V and 4 bases for J; bases not matched to a gene: 13. This CDR3 comprises 16 residues. The germline V gene has CDR1 SGHTA and CDR2 FQGTGA. The CDR3 sequence is CASSTGPGDSRYGYTF. CDR3 coding DNA: TGTGCCAGCAGCACAGGACCCGGGGACAGCCGCTATGGCTACACCTTC.

The rearrangement joins TRBV15 to TRBJ2-3; TRBD1 matches 8 bases. The germline V gene encodes CDR1 LNHNV and CDR2 YYDKDF (reference sequence). J lost 5 bases, V lost 0 bases, and 4 bases had no gene match. The CDR3 runs 15 residues. The CDR3: CATSRDGQGKDTQYF. CDR3 nucleotide sequence: TGTGCCACCAGCAGAGATGGACAGGGAAAAGATACGCAGTATTTT.

The genes are TRBV2 and TRBJ1-2; D gene unclear. This CDR3 contains 14 residues. V shed 2 bases and J shed 3 bases, with 10 bases lying between them. The germline CDR1 and CDR2 sequences are SNHLY and FYNNEI. The CDR3 spells CASSELLADYGYTF. The CDR3 coding sequence is TGTGCCAGCAGTGAACTGCTGGCAGACTATGGCTACACCTTC.

The rearrangement links TRBV19 to TRBJ2-7; a possible D gene is TRBD2 (5 bases). The germline gives CDR1 LNHDA, CDR2 SQIVND (reference sequence). Deletions cut 6 bases from V and 2 bases from J, with 11 bases between. The length of the CDR3 is 13 residues. CDR3 nucleotides: TGTGCCAGTAGGCCTACCGGGACCTACGAGCAGTACTTC. Protein sequence: CASRPTGTYEQYF. The whole variable domain, remainder taken from reference TRBV19 and TRBJ2-7, is DGGITQSPKYLFRKEGQNVTLSCEQNLNHDAMYWYRQDPGQGLRLIYYSQIVNDFQKGDIAEGYSVSREKKESFPLTVTSAQKNPTAFYLCASRPTGTYEQYFGPGTRLTVT.

The genes are TRBV6-4 and TRBJ2-7, with D maybe TRBD1 (6 bases). Germline loops: CDR1 MRHNA, CDR2 SNTAGT. This CDR3 has 16 residues. V was shortened by 6 bases and J by 0 bases, with 18 bases between the two germline ends. The CDR3 coding sequence is TGTGCCAGCAGCCCCTCCCGGACAGCAAACTCCTACGAGCAGTACTTC. This gives the protein CASSPSRTANSYEQYF.

The chain has TRBV7-8 and TRBJ1-5; 8 bases agree with TRBD1. The CDR3 is made up of 16 amino acids. Per the germline V gene, CDR1 is SGHVS and CDR2 is FQNEAQ. V was pared by 2 bases and J by 5 bases, with 8 bases of the junction left unmatched. Here the CDR3 DNA reads TGTGCCAGCAGCTTATATGGGACAGGAGTCGATCAGCCCCAGCATTTT. Translating it yields CASSLYGTGVDQPQHF. Complete variable domain (other parts from reference TRBV7-8 and TRBJ1-5): GAGVSQSPRYKVAKRGQDVALRCDPISGHVSLFWYQQALGQGPEFLTYFQNEAQLDKSGLPSDRFFAERPEGSVSTLKIQRTQQEDSAVYLCASSLYGTGVDQPQHFGDGTRLSIL.

The genes are TRBV30 and TRBJ1-5; maybe TRBD1 (5 bases). The CDR3 consists of 13 residues. Trimming shortened V by 0 bases and J by 7 bases, and 10 bases separated the two germline ends. CDR1 and CDR2 from the germline V gene are GTSNPN and SVGIG (reference sequence). CDR3: CAWSVKGKQPQHF. DNA of the CDR3: TGTGCCTGGAGTGTAAAGGGGAAGCAGCCCCAGCATTTT.

This chain connects TRBV10-2 to TRBJ1-2; the match to TRBD1 covers 12 bases. Trimming at V came to 6 bases and at J to 6 bases, leaving 8 bases not matched to a gene. CDR3 size: 15 residues. Germline CDR1 and CDR2: WSHSY and SAAADI. CDR3 coding DNA: TGCGCCAGCAGGGACCGGGGACAGGGGGCGGATGGCTACACCTTC. Its translation: CASRDRGQGADGYTF.

The rearrangement links TRBV28 to TRBJ2-7; the D gene is possibly TRBD1 (6 bases). From germline, CDR1 is MDHEN and CDR2 SYDVKM. The CDR3 spans 14 residues. V lost 6 bases to trimming and J lost 3 bases, with 15 bases between them. The CDR3 bases are TGTGCCAGCAGGAGCCCGGGACACTACTACGAGCAGTACTTC. This codes for CASRSPGHYYEQYF.